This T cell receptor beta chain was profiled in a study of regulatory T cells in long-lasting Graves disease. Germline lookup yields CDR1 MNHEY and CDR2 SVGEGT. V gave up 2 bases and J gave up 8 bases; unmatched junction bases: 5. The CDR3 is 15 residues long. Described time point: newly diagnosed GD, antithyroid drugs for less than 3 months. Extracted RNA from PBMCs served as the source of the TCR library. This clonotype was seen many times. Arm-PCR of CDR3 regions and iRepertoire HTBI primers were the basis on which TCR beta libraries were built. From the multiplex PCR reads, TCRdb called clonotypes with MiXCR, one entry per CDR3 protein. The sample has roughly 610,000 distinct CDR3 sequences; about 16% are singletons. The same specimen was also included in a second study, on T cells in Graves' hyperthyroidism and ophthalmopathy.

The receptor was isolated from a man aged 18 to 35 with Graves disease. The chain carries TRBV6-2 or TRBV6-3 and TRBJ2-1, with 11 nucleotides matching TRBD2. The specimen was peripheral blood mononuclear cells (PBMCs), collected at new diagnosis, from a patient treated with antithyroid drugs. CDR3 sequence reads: CASSYGLAGGDEQFF. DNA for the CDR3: TGTGCCAGCAGTTACGGTCTAGCGGGAGGCGATGAGCAGTTCTTC.